A single TCR beta chain is shown here with its context. Its antigen is unknown. This sequence may be a read error, since a much larger clone differs from it by one base. The entry originates in a study of identical twins. TCRdb called the 5' RACE reads again in MiXCR, with one record for every CDR3 protein. The sample carries some 1,700,000 distinct CDR3 sequences, about 30% recorded once. Study results and limitations: A cross-sectional statistical analysis, not follow-up of the same donors, supported the conclusions.

This CDR3 contains 15 residues. The germline V gene has CDR1 MDHEN and CDR2 SYDVKM. The genes are TRBV28 and TRBJ2-1; 9 bases are shared with TRBD2. The DNA end is a closer match to TRBJ2-7, so the J assignment may be wrong. This TCR came from a newborn girl in good health. The sequencing sample was made of cord blood. As DNA, the CDR3 is TGTGCCAGCAGTCCAGCTAGCGGGATTCGGAATGAGCAGTACTTC. This translates into CASSPASGIRNEQYF.